This TCR beta chain is drawn from a study of beta chain features in type 1 diabetes. Across the study: About 110,000,000 sorted cells were examined across all samples.

The investigators reverse transcribed all of the isolated RNA, so they sequenced expressed TCRB transcripts. Clones were sequenced by immunoSEQ multiplex PCR, and TCRdb holds only the in-frame ones, with some missing. The data show some 410,000 clones, with about 14% seen just once and roughly 0.038% held by the top ten. Study findings and constraints: TCRB CDR3s from Type 1 diabetes patients were moderately but significantly shorter in all four CD4+ subsets.

Sorted cells reached over 95% purity in every population. This clone appeared a few times. The antigen is not known. This TCR was recovered from a man under 40 in good health. The specimen was naive CD4+ T cells from blood.

CDR3 bases: TGCGCCAGCAGCCAAGATGTACTCCGGGGGCTCGAGCAGTACTTC. Protein product: CASSQDVLRGLEQYF. The J gene is TRBJ2-7, the V gene TRBV4-3; TRBD1 or TRBD2 may be the D gene (6 bases each). Trimming left V 0 bases short and J 6 bases short, with 15 bases between. Germline-derived CDR1 and CDR2 are LGHNA and YSLEER. There are 15 residues in the CDR3.